These T cell receptor beta chains were read from a single sample in a study of blood T cell repertoires in COVID-19. TCRdb keeps only in-frame clones here, not all; method: immunoSEQ multiplex PCR. Among 200,000 to 250,000 clones listed, around 83% were seen once. Sequenced material: peripheral blood. The receptors originated from a woman aged 50 to 65 with acute or convalescent COVID-19. The conserved cysteine and the conserved F or W are not part of the CDR3 here.

>TRBJ2-7|TRBV7-2
ASSLEPGLAGGPKYEQY
>TRBJ1-5|TRBV19
ASSKTGLPGEPQH
>TRBJ1-2|TRBV5-8
ASSAGRGGYGYT
>TRBJ1-1|TRBV20-1
SASAMRDTEAF
>TRBJ2-7|TRBV19
ASSMGLAGGASYEQY
>TRBJ1-5|TRBV28
ASSRTALH
>TRBJ2-2|TRBV4-2
ASSQDLLYGVNTGELF
>TRBJ2-1|TRBV30
AWSVSARSSSYNEQF
>TRBJ1-6|TRBV4-2
ASSQEAGNNSPLH
>TRBJ1-1|TRBV11-2
ASSFGQLNTEAF
>TRBJ1-3|TRBV20-1
SASRPGESSGNTIY
>TRBJ2-3|TRBV3-1/TRBV3-2
ASSRNGGRTDTQY
>TRBJ1-3|TRBV6-5
ASMSQGNTIY
>TRBJ2-7|TRBV5-4
ASSGGVEQY
>TRBJ1-2|TRBV28
ASSSRVRGYT
>TRBJ2-3|TRBV5-1
ASSPGTGDADTQY
>TRBJ2-3|TRBV24-1
ATSDSPVKPGTDTQY
>TRBJ2-3|TRBV7-2
ASSLGTSGTDTQY
>TRBJ2-3|TRBV27
ASSLGRISTDTQY
>TRBJ2-7|TRBV7-4
ASSLPQGALSYEQY
>TRBJ1-6|TRBV9
ASSSAQGSNSPLH
>TRBJ2-5|TRBV6-5
ASSPSQETQY
>TRBJ2-5|TRBV4-1
ASSQDEGLETQY
>TRBJ2-7|TRBV28
ASRGTGETYEQY
>TRBJ2-2|TRBV27
ASRIGTGNTGELF
>TRBJ2-3|TRBV3-1/TRBV3-2
ASSQDRGQRTDTQY
>TRBJ2-1|TRBV28
ASKRPTYNEQF
>TRBJ1-5|TRBV5-5
ASGKSQGDQPQH
>TRBJ2-5|TRBV27
APDTLTSPLKETQY
>TRBJ1-2|TRBV30
AWRGQYTSLYGYT
>TRBJ2-7|TRBV4-1
ASSQEESISEQY
>TRBJ1-6|TRBV20-1
SAFGPGALH
>TRBJ1-6|TRBV7-6
ASSLGGPLH
>TRBJ1-1|TRBV3-1/TRBV3-2
ASSQVRTGNTEAF
>TRBJ2-1|TRBV29-1
SAVTGPRGNEQF
>TRBJ1-4|TRBV5-1
ASSPTRQGSSLSEKLF
>TRBJ1-2|TRBV25-1
ASSEARVYGYT
>TRBJ1-5|TRBV4-2
ASSQERDRGFQPQH
>TRBJ2-7|TRBV16
ASSQSTVGEQY
>TRBJ2-3|TRBV19
ASSIVVARGTDTQY
>TRBJ2-7|TRBV5-1
ASSLGEGTGGRTYEQY
>TRBJ1-1|TRBV7-2
ASSLSQANTEAF
>TRBJ1-6|TRBV28
ASRTGGGLSSPLH
>TRBJ2-1|TRBV5-1
ASSKEGAGYNEQF
>TRBJ1-2|TRBV11-1
ASSPGQNNGYT
>TRBJ1-1|TRBV6-2/TRBV6-3
ASSRTGGTEAF
>TRBJ2-4|TRBV21-1
ASSKVSGSGSKNIQY
>TRBJ2-1|TRBV3-1/TRBV3-2
ASSQGLAGTGNEQF
>TRBJ2-1|TRBV5-1
ASSSPGEWNEQF
>TRBJ2-6|TRBV11-2
ASNRPGFNVLT
>TRBJ2-3|TRBV7-9
ASSFSSTPDTQY
>TRBJ2-2|TRBV24-1
ASRGEGQGGELF
>TRBJ2-2|TRBV6-1
ASSIRQGNTGELF
>TRBJ2-3|TRBV7-2
ASSWRSAGGSTDTQY
>TRBJ1-6|TRBV3-1/TRBV3-2
ASSQPGQRSPLH
>TRBJ1-1|TRBV21-1
ASIAIQGARAWITEAF
>TRBJ1-2|TRBV29-1
SVVLTRQGDYGYT